The rows below give T cell receptor beta chains drawn from one sample of a study of blood T cell repertoires in COVID-19. The table came from immunoSEQ multiplex PCR; TCRdb's copy has only in-frame clones and leaves some out. Altogether about 160,000 clones are present, 86% being singletons, with the ten largest covering roughly 7%. Sequencing was done on a sample of peripheral blood. All receptors derive from a man between 45 and 60 years old with active or convalescent COVID-19. The CDR3 runs from the conserved cysteine through the conserved F or W. Fields, in order: D gene, clone size, V gene, J gene, CDR3 protein, CDR3 DNA. The D gene is left open where the match is weak. The listing skips clone size in some rows; elsewhere it reads once, few, many or a size class.

d_call: -; clone_size: -; v_call: TRBV30; j_call: TRBJ1-4; cdr3_aa: CAWSVGGTNEKLFF; cdr3_nt: TGTGCCTGGAGCGTTGGAGGTACTAATGAAAAACTGTTTTTT
d_call: TRBD1; clone_size: -; v_call: TRBV7-8; j_call: TRBJ2-7; cdr3_aa: CASSLMQGDEQYF; cdr3_nt: TGTGCCAGCAGCTTAATGCAGGGGGACGAGCAGTACTTC
d_call: TRBD2; clone_size: -; v_call: TRBV24-1; j_call: TRBJ2-3; cdr3_aa: CATSAGGPDTQYF; cdr3_nt: TGTGCCACCAGTGCGGGAGGGCCAGATACGCAGTATTTT
d_call: TRBD1; clone_size: -; v_call: TRBV18; j_call: TRBJ2-5; cdr3_aa: CASSPGTAVGETQYF; cdr3_nt: TGTGCCAGCTCACCCGGGACAGCGGTTGGAGAGACCCAGTACTTC
d_call: -; clone_size: -; v_call: TRBV5-4; j_call: TRBJ1-1; cdr3_aa: CASSSGPFEAFF; cdr3_nt: TGTGCCAGCAGCTCCGGTCCCTTTGAAGCTTTCTTT
d_call: -; clone_size: -; v_call: TRBV7-3; j_call: TRBJ2-7; cdr3_aa: CASSPGRTGDEQYF; cdr3_nt: TGTGCCAGCAGCCCGGGGAGGACCGGCGACGAGCAGTACTTC
d_call: -; clone_size: -; v_call: TRBV9; j_call: TRBJ2-2; cdr3_aa: CASSTGMTGDTGELFF; cdr3_nt: TGTGCCAGCAGCACCGGGATGACGGGGGACACCGGGGAGCTGTTTTTT
d_call: TRBD2; clone_size: -; v_call: TRBV5-4; j_call: TRBJ2-5; cdr3_aa: CASSYAGTSVQETQYF; cdr3_nt: TGTGCCAGCAGCTACGCCGGGACTAGCGTACAAGAGACCCAGTACTTC
d_call: TRBD2; clone_size: once; v_call: TRBV9; j_call: TRBJ2-3; cdr3_aa: CASSVAAGGRGDTQYF; cdr3_nt: TGTGCCAGCAGCGTAGCCGCGGGAGGGCGCGGGGATACGCAGTATTTT
d_call: -; clone_size: -; v_call: TRBV9; j_call: TRBJ1-3; cdr3_aa: CASSVEAGGGNTIYF; cdr3_nt: TGTGCCAGCAGCGTAGAAGCAGGAGGCGGAAACACCATATATTTT
d_call: TRBD1; clone_size: -; v_call: TRBV19; j_call: TRBJ2-5; cdr3_aa: CASSGHRGIQTQYF; cdr3_nt: TGTGCCAGTAGTGGACACAGGGGTATACAGACCCAGTACTTC
d_call: TRBD1; clone_size: -; v_call: TRBV4-3; j_call: TRBJ2-5; cdr3_aa: CASSQAGTGEGETQYF; cdr3_nt: TGCGCCAGCAGCCAAGCCGGGACAGGGGAGGGGGAGACCCAGTACTTC
d_call: TRBD2; clone_size: -; v_call: TRBV6-4; j_call: TRBJ2-7; cdr3_aa: CASSDGAGGEQYF; cdr3_nt: TGTGCCAGCAGTGACGGAGCGGGAGGGGAGCAGTACTTC
d_call: TRBD1; clone_size: -; v_call: TRBV9; j_call: TRBJ1-3; cdr3_aa: CASGGTGVSGNTIYF; cdr3_nt: TGTGCCAGTGGCGGAACAGGGGTCTCTGGAAACACCATATATTTT
d_call: -; clone_size: -; v_call: TRBV5-1; j_call: TRBJ1-1; cdr3_aa: CASSIQGDYTEAFF; cdr3_nt: TGCGCCAGCAGCATACAGGGCGACTACACTGAAGCTTTCTTT
d_call: TRBD1; clone_size: -; v_call: TRBV24-1; j_call: TRBJ2-1; cdr3_aa: CATSDLTGQGNSNEQFF; cdr3_nt: TGTGCCACCAGTGATTTGACTGGACAGGGTAACTCCAATGAGCAGTTCTTC
d_call: -; clone_size: -; v_call: TRBV7-3; j_call: TRBJ1-5; cdr3_aa: CASSSIQGQPQHF; cdr3_nt: TGTGCCAGCAGCTCAATACAGGGTCAGCCCCAGCATTTT
d_call: -; clone_size: -; v_call: TRBV19; j_call: TRBJ2-7; cdr3_aa: CASSIVGGSYEQYF; cdr3_nt: TGTGCCAGTAGTATAGTGGGGGGCTCCTACGAGCAGTACTTC
d_call: TRBD2; clone_size: -; v_call: TRBV4-1; j_call: TRBJ2-2; cdr3_aa: CASSQRVAAGGPRNTGELFF; cdr3_nt: TGCGCCAGCAGCCAAAGGGTGGCAGCGGGGGGCCCCCGAAACACCGGGGAGCTGTTTTTT
d_call: TRBD1; clone_size: -; v_call: TRBV29-1; j_call: TRBJ2-7; cdr3_aa: CSVGQGHYEQYF; cdr3_nt: TGCAGCGTGGGACAGGGCCATTACGAGCAGTACTTC